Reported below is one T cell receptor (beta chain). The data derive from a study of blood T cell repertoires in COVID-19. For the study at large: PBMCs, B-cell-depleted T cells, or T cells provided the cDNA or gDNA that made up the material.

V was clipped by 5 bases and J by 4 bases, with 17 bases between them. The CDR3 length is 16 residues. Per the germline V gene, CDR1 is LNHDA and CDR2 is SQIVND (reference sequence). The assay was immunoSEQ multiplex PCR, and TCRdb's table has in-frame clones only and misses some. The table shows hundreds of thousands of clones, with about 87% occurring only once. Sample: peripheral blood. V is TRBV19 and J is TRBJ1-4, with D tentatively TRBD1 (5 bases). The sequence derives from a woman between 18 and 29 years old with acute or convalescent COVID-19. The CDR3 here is CASSLLPGGFNEKLFF. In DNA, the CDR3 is TGTGCCAGTAGTCTCCTTCCCGGGGGGTTTAATGAAAAACTGTTTTTT. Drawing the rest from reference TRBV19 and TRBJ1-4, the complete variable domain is DGGITQSPKYLFRKEGQNVTLSCEQNLNHDAMYWYRQDPGQGLRLIYYSQIVNDFQKGDIAEGYSVSREKKESFPLTVTSAQKNPTAFYLCASSLLPGGFNEKLFFGSGTQLSVL.